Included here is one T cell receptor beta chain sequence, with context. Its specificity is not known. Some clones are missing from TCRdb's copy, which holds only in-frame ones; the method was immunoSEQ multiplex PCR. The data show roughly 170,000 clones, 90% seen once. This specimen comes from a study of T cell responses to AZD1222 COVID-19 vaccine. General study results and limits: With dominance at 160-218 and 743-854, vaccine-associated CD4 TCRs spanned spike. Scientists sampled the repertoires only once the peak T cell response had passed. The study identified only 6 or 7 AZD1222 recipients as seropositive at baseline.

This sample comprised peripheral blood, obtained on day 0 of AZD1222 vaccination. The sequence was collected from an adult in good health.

The CDR3: CASSFRGGSPLHF. CDR3 coding DNA: TGTGCCAGCAGTTTCCGAGGGGGTTCACCCCTCCACTTT. This chain links TRBV27 with TRBJ1-6; D is perhaps TRBD1 (6 bases). CDR3 length: 13 residues. Germline-derived CDR1 and CDR2 are MNHEY and SMNVEV (reference sequence). V was clipped by 3 bases and J by 9 bases, with 9 bases between them.